The T cell receptor (beta chain) described here comes from a study of T cells in localized non-small cell lung cancer. The length of the CDR3 is 16 residues. This table comes from immunoSEQ multiplex PCR, and its TCRdb copy is limited to in-frame clones, with some not included. This sample carries some 64,000 clones, 81% of them seen once, and the ten largest clones take roughly 4.5%. This chain joins TRBV7-5 and TRBJ2-3; the table calls TRBD2, which could not be checked here. TRBV7-5 is reported as a pseudogene. The receptor was isolated from a man aged 35-69 years with stage II lung adenocarcinoma. The sample in question was PBMCs, obtained before any cancer treatment. For the CDR3, the DNA is TGTGCCAGAAGCCTCCGACTAGCGGGAGAACGGAATACGCAGTATTTT. Amino acid sequence: CARSLRLAGERNTQYF.